This TCR beta chain was recorded in a study of blood T cell repertoires in COVID-19. The protocol was immunoSEQ multiplex PCR, while the TCRdb copy is restricted to in-frame clones and leaves out a portion. The repertoire holds around 190,000 clones, with roughly nine tenths as singletons. The sequenced sample consisted of peripheral blood. The receptor's source is a man between 65 and 85 years old with active or convalescent COVID-19.

The CDR3 spells CASSSSVTYEQYF. CDR3 sequence (DNA): TGTGCCAGCAGCAGCAGCGTTACCTACGAGCAGTACTTC. V usage is TRBV6-2 or TRBV6-3 and J usage is TRBJ2-7; no reliable D call. Germline V gives CDR1 MNHEY, CDR2 SVGEGT. The CDR3 has 13 residues. With 6 bases removed from V and 2 bases from J, the gap between germline ends came to 11 bases.